This T cell receptor (beta chain) was identified in a study of blood T cell repertoires in COVID-19. In the study overall: Specimens from acute and convalescent COVID-19 originated in the United States, Italy and Spain.

The assay was immunoSEQ multiplex PCR, and TCRdb's table has in-frame clones only and misses some. The sample contains approximately 300,000 clones, roughly 80% of which appear only once. V gave up 2 bases and J gave up 0 bases; unmatched junction bases: 8. This CDR3 is 18 amino acids long. Germline V gene lookup returns CDR1 SGHTA and CDR2 FQGNSA. Sequencing used peripheral blood. The TCR originated in a person aged 70 to 85 with COVID-19, enrolled during active disease. The chain joins TRBV7-2 to TRBJ2-7; 12 bases agree with TRBD2. CDR3: CASSLFPSGRARSYEQYF. DNA for the CDR3: TGTGCCAGCAGCTTATTTCCTAGCGGGAGGGCCCGCTCCTACGAGCAGTACTTC.